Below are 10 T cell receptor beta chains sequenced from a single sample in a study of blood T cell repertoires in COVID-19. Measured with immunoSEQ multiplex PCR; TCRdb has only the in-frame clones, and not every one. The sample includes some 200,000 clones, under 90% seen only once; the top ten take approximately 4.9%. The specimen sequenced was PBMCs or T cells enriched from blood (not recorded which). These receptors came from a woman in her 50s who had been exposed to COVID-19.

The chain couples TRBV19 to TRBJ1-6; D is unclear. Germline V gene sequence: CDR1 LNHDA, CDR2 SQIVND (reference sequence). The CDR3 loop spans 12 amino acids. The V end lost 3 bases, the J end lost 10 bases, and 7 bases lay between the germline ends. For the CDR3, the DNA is TGTGCCAGTAGTATGGAGGGATCACCCCTCCACTTT. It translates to CASSMEGSPLHF. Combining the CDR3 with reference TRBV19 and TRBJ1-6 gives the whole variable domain DGGITQSPKYLFRKEGQNVTLSCEQNLNHDAMYWYRQDPGQGLRLIYYSQIVNDFQKGDIAEGYSVSREKKESFPLTVTSAQKNPTAFYLCASSMEGSPLHFGNGTRLTVT.

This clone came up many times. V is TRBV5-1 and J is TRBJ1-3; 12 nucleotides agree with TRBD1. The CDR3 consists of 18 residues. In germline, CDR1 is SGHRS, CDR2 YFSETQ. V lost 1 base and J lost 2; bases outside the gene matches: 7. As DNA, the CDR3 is TGCGCCAGCAGCTTGCGGGTCGGGACAGGGGGCACTGGAAACACCATATATTTT. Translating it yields CASSLRVGTGGTGNTIYF.

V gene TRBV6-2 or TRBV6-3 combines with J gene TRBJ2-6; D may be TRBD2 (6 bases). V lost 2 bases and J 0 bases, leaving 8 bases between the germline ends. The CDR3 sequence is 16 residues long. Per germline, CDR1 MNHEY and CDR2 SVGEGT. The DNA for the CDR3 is TGTGCCAGCAGTTACCGGGACTTCTCTGGGGCCAACGTCCTGACTTTC. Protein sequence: CASSYRDFSGANVLTF.

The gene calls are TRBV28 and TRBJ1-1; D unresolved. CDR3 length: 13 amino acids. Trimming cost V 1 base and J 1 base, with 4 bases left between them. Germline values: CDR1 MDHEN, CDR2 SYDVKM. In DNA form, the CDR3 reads TGTGCCAGCAGTTTATTACAGAACACTGAAGCTTTCTTT. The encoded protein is CASSLLQNTEAFF.

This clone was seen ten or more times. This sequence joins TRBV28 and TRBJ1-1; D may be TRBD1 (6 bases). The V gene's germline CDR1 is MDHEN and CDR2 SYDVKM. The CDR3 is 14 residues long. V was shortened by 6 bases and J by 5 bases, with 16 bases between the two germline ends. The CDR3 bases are TGTGCCAGCAGCCCCCCACAGGGAATTACTGAAGCTTTCTTT. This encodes CASSPPQGITEAFF.

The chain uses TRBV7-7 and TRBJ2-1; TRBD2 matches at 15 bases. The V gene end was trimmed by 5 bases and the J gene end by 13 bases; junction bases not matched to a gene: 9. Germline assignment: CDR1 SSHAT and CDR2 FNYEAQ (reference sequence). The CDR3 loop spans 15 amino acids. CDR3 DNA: TGTGCCAGCAGCCCCCGGGGACTAGCGGGGGGCCCCCAGTTCTTC. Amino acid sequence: CASSPRGLAGGPQFF.

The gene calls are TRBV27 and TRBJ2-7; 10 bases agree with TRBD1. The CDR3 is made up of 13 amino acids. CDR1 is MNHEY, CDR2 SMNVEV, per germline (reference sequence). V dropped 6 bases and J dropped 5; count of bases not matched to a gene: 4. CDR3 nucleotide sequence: TGTGCCAGCAGGGGACAGGGGACCGACGAGCAGTACTTC. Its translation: CASRGQGTDEQYF.

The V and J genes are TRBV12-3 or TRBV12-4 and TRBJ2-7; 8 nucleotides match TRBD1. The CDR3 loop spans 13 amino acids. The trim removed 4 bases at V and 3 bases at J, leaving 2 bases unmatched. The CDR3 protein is CASSSGTGYEQYF. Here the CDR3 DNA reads TGTGCCAGCAGTTCAGGGACAGGCTACGAGCAGTACTTC.

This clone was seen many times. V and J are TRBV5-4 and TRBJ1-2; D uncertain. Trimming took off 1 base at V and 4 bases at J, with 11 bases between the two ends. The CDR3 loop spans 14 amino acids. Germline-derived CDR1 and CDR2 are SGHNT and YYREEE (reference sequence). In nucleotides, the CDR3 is TGTGCCAGCAGCTTGTTGGGAGTCAGCTATGGCTACACCTTC. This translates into CASSLLGVSYGYTF.

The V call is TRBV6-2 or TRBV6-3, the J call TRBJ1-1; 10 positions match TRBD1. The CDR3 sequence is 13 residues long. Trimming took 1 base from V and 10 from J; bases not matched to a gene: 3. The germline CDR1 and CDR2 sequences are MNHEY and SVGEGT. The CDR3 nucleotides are TGTGCCAGCAGTTACTACGGACAGGGGGGAGCTTTCTTT. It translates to CASSYYGQGGAFF.